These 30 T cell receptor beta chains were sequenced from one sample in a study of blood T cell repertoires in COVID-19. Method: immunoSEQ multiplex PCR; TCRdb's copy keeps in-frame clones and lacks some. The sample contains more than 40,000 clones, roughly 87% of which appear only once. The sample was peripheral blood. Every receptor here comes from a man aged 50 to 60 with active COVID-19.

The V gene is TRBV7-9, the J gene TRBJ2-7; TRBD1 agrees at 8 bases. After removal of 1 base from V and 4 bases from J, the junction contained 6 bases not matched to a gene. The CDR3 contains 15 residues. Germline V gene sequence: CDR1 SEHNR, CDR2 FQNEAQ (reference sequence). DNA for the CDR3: TGTGCCAGCAGCTTAGGGGCAGGGGGCAAATACGAGCAGTACTTC. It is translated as CASSLGAGGKYEQYF.

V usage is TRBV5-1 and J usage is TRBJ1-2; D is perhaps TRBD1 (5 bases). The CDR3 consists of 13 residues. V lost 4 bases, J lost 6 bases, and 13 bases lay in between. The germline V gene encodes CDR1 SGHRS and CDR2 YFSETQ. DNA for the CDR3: TGCGCCAGCAGCGCGGGACTGAATGATGGCTACACCTTC. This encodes CASSAGLNDGYTF.

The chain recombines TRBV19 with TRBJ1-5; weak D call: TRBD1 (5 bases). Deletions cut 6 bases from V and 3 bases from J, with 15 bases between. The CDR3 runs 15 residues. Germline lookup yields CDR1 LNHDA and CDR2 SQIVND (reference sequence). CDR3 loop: CASRPRGGNNQPQHF. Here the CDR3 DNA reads TGTGCCAGTAGACCTCGGGGGGGGAACAATCAGCCCCAGCATTTT.

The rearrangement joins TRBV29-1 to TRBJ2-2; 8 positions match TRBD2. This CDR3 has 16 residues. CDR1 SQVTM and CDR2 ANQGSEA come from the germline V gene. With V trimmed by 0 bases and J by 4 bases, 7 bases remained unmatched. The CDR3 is CSVEDPGRGVTGELFF. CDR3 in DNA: TGCAGCGTTGAAGATCCTGGGCGGGGGGTCACCGGGGAGCTGTTTTTT.

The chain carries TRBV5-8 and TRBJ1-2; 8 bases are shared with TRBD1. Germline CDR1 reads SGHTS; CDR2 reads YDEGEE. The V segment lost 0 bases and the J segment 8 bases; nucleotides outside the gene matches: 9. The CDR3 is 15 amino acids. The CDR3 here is CASSLDGRGQKGYTF. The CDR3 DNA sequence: TGTGCCAGCAGCTTGGATGGCAGGGGGCAAAAGGGCTACACCTTC. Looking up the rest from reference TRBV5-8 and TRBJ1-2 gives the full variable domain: EAGVTQSPTHLIKTRGQQATLRCSPISGHTSVYWYQQALGLGLQFLLWYDEGEERNRGNFPPRFSGRQFPNYSSELNVNALELEDSALYLCASSLDGRGQKGYTFGSGTRLTVV.

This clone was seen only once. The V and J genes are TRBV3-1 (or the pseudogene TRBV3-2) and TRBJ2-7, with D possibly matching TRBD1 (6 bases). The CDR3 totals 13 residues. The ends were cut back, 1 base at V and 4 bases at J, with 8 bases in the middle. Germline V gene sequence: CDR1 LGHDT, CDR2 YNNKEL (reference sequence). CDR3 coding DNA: TGTGCCAGCAGCCAAGCAGGGGTGTACGAGCAGTACTTC. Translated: CASSQAGVYEQYF.

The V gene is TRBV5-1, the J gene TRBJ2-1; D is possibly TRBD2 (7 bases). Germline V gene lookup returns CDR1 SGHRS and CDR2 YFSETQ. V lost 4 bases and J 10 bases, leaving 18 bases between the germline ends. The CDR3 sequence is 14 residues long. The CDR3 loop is CASSRGAGRGEQFF. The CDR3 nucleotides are TGCGCCAGCAGCCGGGGGGCCGGGCGGGGAGAGCAGTTCTTC.

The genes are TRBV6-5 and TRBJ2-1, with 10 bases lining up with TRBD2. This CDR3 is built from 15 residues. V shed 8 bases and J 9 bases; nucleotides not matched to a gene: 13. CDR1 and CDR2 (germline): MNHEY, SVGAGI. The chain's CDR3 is CASQSSGGVAAEQFF. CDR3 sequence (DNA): TGTGCCAGCCAGTCAAGCGGGGGGGTGGCGGCTGAGCAGTTCTTC.

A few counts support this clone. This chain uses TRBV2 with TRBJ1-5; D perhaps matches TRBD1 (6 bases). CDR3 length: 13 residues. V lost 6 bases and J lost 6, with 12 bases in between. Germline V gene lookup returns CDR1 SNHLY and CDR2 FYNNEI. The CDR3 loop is CASRGQSIQPQHF. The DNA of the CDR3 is TGTGCCAGCAGAGGACAGTCCATTCAGCCCCAGCATTTT.

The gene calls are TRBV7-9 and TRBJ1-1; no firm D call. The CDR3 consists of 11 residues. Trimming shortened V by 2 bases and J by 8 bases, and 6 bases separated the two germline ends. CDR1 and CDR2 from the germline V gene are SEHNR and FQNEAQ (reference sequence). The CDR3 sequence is CASSLNQEAFF. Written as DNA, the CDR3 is TGTGCCAGCAGCTTAAATCAAGAAGCTTTCTTT.

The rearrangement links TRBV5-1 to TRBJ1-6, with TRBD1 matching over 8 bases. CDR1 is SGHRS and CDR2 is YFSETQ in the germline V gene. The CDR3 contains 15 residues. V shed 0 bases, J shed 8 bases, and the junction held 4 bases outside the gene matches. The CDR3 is CASSLGDRSYSPLHF. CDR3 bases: TGCGCCAGCAGCTTGGGGGACAGGTCTTATTCACCCCTCCACTTT.

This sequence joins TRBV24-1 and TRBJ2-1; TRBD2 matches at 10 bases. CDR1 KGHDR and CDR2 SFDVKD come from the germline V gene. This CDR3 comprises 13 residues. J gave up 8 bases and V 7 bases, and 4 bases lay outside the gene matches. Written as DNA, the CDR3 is TGTGCCACCAGCGCTAGCGGGAGATATGAGCAGTTCTTC. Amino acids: CATSASGRYEQFF.

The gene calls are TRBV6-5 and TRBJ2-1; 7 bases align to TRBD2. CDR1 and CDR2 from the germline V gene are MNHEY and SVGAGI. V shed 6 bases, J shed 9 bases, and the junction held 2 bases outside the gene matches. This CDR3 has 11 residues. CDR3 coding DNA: TGTGCCAGCAGGGTAGCGGGTGAGCAGTTCTTC. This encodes CASRVAGEQFF.

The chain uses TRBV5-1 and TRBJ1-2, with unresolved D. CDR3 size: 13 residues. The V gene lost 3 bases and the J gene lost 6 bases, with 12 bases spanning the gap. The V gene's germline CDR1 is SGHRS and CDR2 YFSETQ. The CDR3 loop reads CASSWGWGDGYTF. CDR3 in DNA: TGCGCCAGCAGCTGGGGTTGGGGAGATGGCTACACCTTC.

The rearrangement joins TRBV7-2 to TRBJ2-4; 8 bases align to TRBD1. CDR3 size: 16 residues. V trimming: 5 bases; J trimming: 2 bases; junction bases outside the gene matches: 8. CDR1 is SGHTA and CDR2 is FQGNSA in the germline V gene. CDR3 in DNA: TGTGCCAGCAGCCCAAGGACAGGGCTATCCAAAAACATTCAGTACTTC. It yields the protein CASSPRTGLSKNIQYF.

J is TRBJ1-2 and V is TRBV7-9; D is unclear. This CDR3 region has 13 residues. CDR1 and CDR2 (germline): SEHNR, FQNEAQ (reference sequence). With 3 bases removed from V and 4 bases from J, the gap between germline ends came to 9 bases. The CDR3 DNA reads TGTGCCAGCAGCTTCGAGGATTTCTATGGCTACACCTTC. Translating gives CASSFEDFYGYTF.

The DNA of the CDR3 is TGTGCCAGCTCACCACTAGACAAATCGATAGCCAAAAACATTCAGTACTTC. Encoded protein: CASSPLDKSIAKNIQYF. The gene calls are TRBV18 and TRBJ2-4; D gene uncertain. Trimming removed 1 base from V and 0 bases from J, with 13 bases in between. Germline CDR1 is KGHSH and CDR2 is LQKENI. This CDR3 is built from 17 residues.

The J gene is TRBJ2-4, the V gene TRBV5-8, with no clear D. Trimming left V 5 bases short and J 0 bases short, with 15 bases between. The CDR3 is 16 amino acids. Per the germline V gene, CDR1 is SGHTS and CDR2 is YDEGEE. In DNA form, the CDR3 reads TGTGCCAGCAGGGGTGGGCGTATATTAGCCAAAAACATTCAGTACTTC. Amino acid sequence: CASRGGRILAKNIQYF.

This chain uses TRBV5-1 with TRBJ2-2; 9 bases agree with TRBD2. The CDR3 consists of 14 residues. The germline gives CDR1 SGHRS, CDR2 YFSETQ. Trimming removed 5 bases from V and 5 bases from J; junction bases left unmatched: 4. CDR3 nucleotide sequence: TGCGCCAGCAGGTGGCTAGCGGGGACCGGGGAGCTGTTTTTT. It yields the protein CASRWLAGTGELFF.

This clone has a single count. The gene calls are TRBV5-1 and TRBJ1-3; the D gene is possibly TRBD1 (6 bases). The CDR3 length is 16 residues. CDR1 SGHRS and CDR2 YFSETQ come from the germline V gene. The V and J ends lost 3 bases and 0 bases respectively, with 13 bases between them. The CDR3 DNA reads TGCGCCAGCAGCTCAGGACAGCCCCGCTCTGGAAACACCATATATTTT. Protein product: CASSSGQPRSGNTIYF.

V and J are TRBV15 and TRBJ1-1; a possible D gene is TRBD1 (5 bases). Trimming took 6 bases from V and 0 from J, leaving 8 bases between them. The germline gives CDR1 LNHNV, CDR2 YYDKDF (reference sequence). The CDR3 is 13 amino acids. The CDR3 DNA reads TGTGCCACCAGGACAGACATGAACACTGAAGCTTTCTTT. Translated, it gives CATRTDMNTEAFF.

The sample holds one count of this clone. DNA for the CDR3: TGTGCCAGCACCCCGGATTGGAACAGGCGCACAGATACGCAGTATTTT. Protein: CASTPDWNRRTDTQYF. This chain uses TRBV9 with TRBJ2-3; TRBD1 might be the D (5 bases). V lost 6 bases and J lost 1, with 18 bases in between. Looked up from germline, CDR1 is SGDLS and CDR2 is YYNGEE. The CDR3 is 16 residues long.

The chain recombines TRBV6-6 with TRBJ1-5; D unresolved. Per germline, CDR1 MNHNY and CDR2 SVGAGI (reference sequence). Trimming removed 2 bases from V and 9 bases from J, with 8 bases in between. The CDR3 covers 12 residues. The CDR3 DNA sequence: TGTGCCAGCAGTTACGCGACGGGGCCCCAGCATTTT. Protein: CASSYATGPQHF.

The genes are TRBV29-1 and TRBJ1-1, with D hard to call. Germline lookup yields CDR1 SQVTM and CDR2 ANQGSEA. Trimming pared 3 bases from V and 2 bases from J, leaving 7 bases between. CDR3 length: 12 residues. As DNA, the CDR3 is TGCAGCGTTGATGGTAGTAACACTGAAGCTTTCTTT. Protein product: CSVDGSNTEAFF.

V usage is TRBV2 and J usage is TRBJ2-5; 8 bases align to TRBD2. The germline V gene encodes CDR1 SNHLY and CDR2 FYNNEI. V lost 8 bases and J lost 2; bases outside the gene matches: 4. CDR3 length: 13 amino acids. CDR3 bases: TGTGCCAGCGAGGGGACTAGACAAGAGACCCAGTACTTC. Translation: CASEGTRQETQYF. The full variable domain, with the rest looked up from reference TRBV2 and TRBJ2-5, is EPEVTQTPSHQVTQMGQEVILRCVPISNHLYFYWYRQILGQKVEFLVSFYNNEISEKSEIFDDQFSVERPDGSNFTLKIRSTKLEDSAMYFCASEGTRQETQYFGPGTRLLVL.

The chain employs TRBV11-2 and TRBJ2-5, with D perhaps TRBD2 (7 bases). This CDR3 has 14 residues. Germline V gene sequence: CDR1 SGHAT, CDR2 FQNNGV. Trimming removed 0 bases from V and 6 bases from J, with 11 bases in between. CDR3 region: CASSLDGGPKTQYF. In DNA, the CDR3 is TGTGCCAGCAGCTTAGACGGGGGGCCGAAGACCCAGTACTTC.

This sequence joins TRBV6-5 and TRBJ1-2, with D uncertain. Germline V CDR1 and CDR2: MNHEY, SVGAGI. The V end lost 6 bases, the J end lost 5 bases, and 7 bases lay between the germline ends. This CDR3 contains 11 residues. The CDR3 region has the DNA TGTGCCAGCAGACGCGCTTATGGCTACACCTTC. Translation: CASRRAYGYTF.

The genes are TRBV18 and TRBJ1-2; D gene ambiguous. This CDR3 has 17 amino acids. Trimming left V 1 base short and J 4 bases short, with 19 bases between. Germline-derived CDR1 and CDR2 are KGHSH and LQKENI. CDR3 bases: TGTGCCAGCTCACCACAGGCGGGCCCAGCGGCCAGCTATGGCTACACCTTC. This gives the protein CASSPQAGPAASYGYTF. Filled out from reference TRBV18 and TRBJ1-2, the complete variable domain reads NAGVMQNPRHLVRRRGQEARLRCSPMKGHSHVYWYRQLPEEGLKFMVYLQKENIIDESGMPKERFSAEFPKEGPSILRIQQVVRGDSAAYFCASSPQAGPAASYGYTFGSGTRLTVV.

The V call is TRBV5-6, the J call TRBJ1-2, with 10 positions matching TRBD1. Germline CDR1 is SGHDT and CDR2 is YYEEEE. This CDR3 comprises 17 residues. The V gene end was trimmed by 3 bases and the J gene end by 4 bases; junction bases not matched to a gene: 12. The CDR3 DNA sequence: TGTGCCAGCAGCTGGCTCAACCGGGACAGGGGCAGCTATGGCTACACCTTC. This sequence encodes CASSWLNRDRGSYGYTF.

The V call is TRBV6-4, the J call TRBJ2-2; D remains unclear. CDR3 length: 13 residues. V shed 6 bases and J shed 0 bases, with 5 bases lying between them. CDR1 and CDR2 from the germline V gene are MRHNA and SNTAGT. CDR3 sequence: CASRTTNTGELFF. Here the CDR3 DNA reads TGTGCCAGCAGAACTACGAACACCGGGGAGCTGTTTTTT.